This T cell receptor (beta chain) was identified during a study of CXCR3-negative and CXCR3-positive naive CD8 T cells. Study results and limitations: Hydrophobicity of TRB CDR3s was greater in CXCR3-positive naive cells than in CXCR3-negative naive cells.

5' RACE with UMI labels generated the TRB cDNA libraries. Using the 5' RACE reads, TCRdb records one entry per CDR3 protein without DNA. Here the sample table reports around 160,000 distinct CDR3 sequences. The CDR3 is 15 amino acids. Germline CDR1 and CDR2: LGHNA and YSLEER. Details on this clonotype: The antigen remains unidentified.

V gene TRBV4-3 combines with J gene TRBJ2-7; TCRdb lists TRBD2, though no DNA is available to test this call. Sequenced: naive CXCR3+ CD8+ T cells from blood. Subset indicated: CD45RO-CCR7+CD27+CD95- naive CD8+ T cells expressing CXCR3 (TNR3+). This TCR was recovered from a human donor in good health. Some clones in this sample may be carry-over from other donors' samples. CDR3 protein: CASSQVAGGALEQYF.